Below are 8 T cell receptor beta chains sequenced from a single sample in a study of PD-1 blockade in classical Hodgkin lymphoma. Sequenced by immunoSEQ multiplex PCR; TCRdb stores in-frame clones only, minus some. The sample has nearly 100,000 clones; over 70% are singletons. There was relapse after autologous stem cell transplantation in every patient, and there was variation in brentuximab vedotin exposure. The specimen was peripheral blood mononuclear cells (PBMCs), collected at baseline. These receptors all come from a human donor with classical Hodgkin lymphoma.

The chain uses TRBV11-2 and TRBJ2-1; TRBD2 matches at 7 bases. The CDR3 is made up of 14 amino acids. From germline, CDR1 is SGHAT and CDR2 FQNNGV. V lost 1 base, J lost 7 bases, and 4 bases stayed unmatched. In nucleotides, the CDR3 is TGTGCCAGCAGCTTAGTGCTGCGGGAGAATGAGCAGTTCTTC. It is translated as CASSLVLRENEQFF.

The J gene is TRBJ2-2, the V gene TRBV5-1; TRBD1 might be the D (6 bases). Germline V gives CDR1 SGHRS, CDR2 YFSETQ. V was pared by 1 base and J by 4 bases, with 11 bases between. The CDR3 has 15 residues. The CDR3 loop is CASSLNRAATGELFF. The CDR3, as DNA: TGCGCCAGCAGCTTGAACAGGGCCGCCACCGGGGAGCTGTTTTTT.

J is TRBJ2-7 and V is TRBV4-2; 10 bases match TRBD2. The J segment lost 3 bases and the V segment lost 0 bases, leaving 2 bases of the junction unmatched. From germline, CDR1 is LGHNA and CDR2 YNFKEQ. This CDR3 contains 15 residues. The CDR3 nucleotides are TGTGCCAGCAGCCAAGAAGGGACTAGCGTCTACGAGCAGTACTTC. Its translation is CASSQEGTSVYEQYF.

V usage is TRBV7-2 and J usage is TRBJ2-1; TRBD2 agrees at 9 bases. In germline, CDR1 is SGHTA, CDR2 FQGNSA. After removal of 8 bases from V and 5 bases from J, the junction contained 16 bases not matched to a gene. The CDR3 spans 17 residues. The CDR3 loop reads CASQRVSGSLSDNEQFF. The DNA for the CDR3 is TGTGCCAGCCAAAGGGTTAGCGGGAGTTTGTCGGACAATGAGCAGTTCTTC.

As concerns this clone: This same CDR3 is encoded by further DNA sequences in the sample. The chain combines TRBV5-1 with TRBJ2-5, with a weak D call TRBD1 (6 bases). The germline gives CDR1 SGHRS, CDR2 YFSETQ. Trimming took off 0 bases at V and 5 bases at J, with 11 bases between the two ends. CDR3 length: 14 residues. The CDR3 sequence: CASSLVAGAETQYF. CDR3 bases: TGCGCCAGCAGCTTGGTAGCAGGGGCCGAGACCCAGTACTTC.

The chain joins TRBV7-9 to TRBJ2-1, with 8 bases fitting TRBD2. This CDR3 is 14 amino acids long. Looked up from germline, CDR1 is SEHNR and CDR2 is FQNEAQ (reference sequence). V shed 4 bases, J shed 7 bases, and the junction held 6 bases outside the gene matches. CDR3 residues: CASSSGTSYNEQFF. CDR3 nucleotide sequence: TGTGCCAGCAGCTCTGGGACTAGTTATAATGAGCAGTTCTTC.

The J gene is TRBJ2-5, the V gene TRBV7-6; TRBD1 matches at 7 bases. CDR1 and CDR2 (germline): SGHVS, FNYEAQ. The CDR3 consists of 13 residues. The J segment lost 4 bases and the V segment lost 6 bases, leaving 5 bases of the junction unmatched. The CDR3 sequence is CASRPGGGETQYF. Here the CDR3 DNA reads TGTGCCAGCAGGCCAGGGGGTGGAGAGACCCAGTACTTC.

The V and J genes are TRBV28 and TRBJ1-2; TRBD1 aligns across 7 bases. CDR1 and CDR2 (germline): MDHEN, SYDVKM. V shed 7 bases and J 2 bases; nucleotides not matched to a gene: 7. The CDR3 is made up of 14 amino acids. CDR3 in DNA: TGTGCCAGCAATTCCCCGGGACAGAACTATGGCTACACCTTC. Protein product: CASNSPGQNYGYTF.